These 17 T cell receptor beta chains share one sample of origin, sequenced in a study of blood T cell repertoires in COVID-19. Repertoires were generated with immunoSEQ multiplex PCR, while TCRdb's copy carries only in-frame clones and drops some. Of around 24,000 clones listed, 75% to 90% were seen once; the top ten hold 60%. What was sequenced was peripheral blood. The receptors shown here come from a woman of 80 years or more with acute or convalescent COVID-19.

V gene TRBV5-1 combines with J gene TRBJ1-2; possible D gene TRBD1, 6 bases. The CDR3 runs 16 residues. Per germline, CDR1 SGHRS and CDR2 YFSETQ. V lost 5 bases and J 3 bases, leaving 20 bases between the germline ends. The DNA of the CDR3 is TGCGCCAGCAGTTATACAGGGAACCCCTCGGACTATGGCTACACCTTC. Translating gives CASSYTGNPSDYGYTF.

J is TRBJ2-1 and V is TRBV19; TRBD1 matches at 9 bases. This CDR3 region has 14 residues. The germline CDR1 and CDR2 sequences are LNHDA and SQIVND (reference sequence). The ends lost 7 bases at V and 3 bases at J; junction bases unmatched: 4. The CDR3 nucleotides are TGTGCCAGTATGGGACAGGGTATCTACAATGAGCAGTTCTTC. Protein: CASMGQGIYNEQFF.

The rearrangement uses TRBV28 and TRBJ1-2; D is unresolved. V was cut by 3 bases and J by 7 bases, with 6 bases left in between. CDR1 and CDR2 from the germline V gene are MDHEN and SYDVKM. The CDR3 consists of 11 residues. The CDR3: CASSFSVGYTF. The CDR3 DNA follows: TGTGCCAGCAGTTTCTCCGTTGGCTACACCTTC.

The rearrangement links TRBV5-6 to TRBJ1-2; TRBD1 agrees at 9 bases. CDR1 and CDR2 from the germline V gene are SGHDT and YYEEEE. J lost 4 bases, V lost 4 bases, and 8 bases had no gene match. This CDR3 spans 15 amino acids. The CDR3 here is CASSATTGGGYGYTF. The CDR3 nucleotides are TGTGCCAGCAGCGCCACTACAGGGGGCGGCTATGGCTACACCTTC.

The J gene is TRBJ2-7, the V gene TRBV19; 9 bases match TRBD1. Germline V gene data show CDR1 as LNHDA and CDR2 as SQIVND (reference sequence). CDR3 length: 17 residues. With V trimmed by 5 bases and J by 4 bases, 15 bases remained unmatched. CDR3 nucleotide sequence: TGTGCCAGTAGTCCAGAGCTCGGGACAGGGAGGTTTTACGAGCAGTACTTC. Translation gives CASSPELGTGRFYEQYF. Full variable domain (remainder filled in from reference TRBV19 and TRBJ2-7): DGGITQSPKYLFRKEGQNVTLSCEQNLNHDAMYWYRQDPGQGLRLIYYSQIVNDFQKGDIAEGYSVSREKKESFPLTVTSAQKNPTAFYLCASSPELGTGRFYEQYFGPGTRLTVT.

The CDR3 DNA reads as TGTGCCAGCAGACCCGGACTAGGTACGGATACGCAGTATTTT. The encoded protein is CASRPGLGTDTQYF. The chain uses TRBV6-5 and TRBJ2-3, with 7 bases lining up with TRBD2. Germline V gives CDR1 MNHEY, CDR2 SVGAGI. V trimming: 6 bases; J trimming: 6 bases; junction bases outside the gene matches: 9. This CDR3 has 14 amino acids.

This chain uses TRBV30 with TRBJ2-2; weak D call: TRBD1 (5 bases). The germline V gene has CDR1 GTSNPN and CDR2 SVGIG (reference sequence). V dropped 4 bases and J dropped 5 bases, with 11 bases sitting between them. The CDR3 runs to 13 residues. The CDR3 protein is CAWTSQVTGELFF. The DNA of the CDR3 is TGTGCCTGGACTTCACAGGTTACCGGGGAGCTGTTTTTT.

The chain has TRBV10-1 and TRBJ1-1; TRBD1 aligns across 10 bases. Germline assignment: CDR1 WNHNN and CDR2 SYGVQD (reference sequence). This CDR3 is 13 amino acids long. V shed 5 bases and J 6 bases; nucleotides not matched to a gene: 3. The CDR3 coding sequence is TGCGCCAGCAGTCGGACAGGGGGGGCTGAAGCTTTCTTT. Translation gives CASSRTGGAEAFF.

This clone has just one count. The chain combines TRBV10-3 with TRBJ2-3; 7 bases fit TRBD1. V dropped 7 bases and J dropped 3; count of bases not matched to a gene: 1. The V gene's germline CDR1 is ENHRY and CDR2 SYGVKD. The CDR3 is 12 residues long. CDR3 coding DNA: TGTGCCATCAAGACAGGGACAGATACGCAGTATTTT. This gives the protein CAIKTGTDTQYF.

The genes are TRBV9 and TRBJ1-4; TRBD1 matches 10 bases. Trimming removed 4 bases from V and 7 bases from J; junction bases left unmatched: 4. This CDR3 has 14 residues. Germline lookup yields CDR1 SGDLS and CDR2 YYNGEE. In nucleotides, the CDR3 is TGTGCCAGCAGCCCGGGACAGGGGAGTGAAAAACTGTTTTTT. The encoded protein is CASSPGQGSEKLFF.

The chain recombines TRBV9 with TRBJ1-1, with 8 bases identical to TRBD1. The CDR3 totals 18 residues. Germline trimming cut 4 bases from V and 3 bases from J; bases unmatched to any gene: 17. Germline-derived CDR1 and CDR2 are SGDLS and YYNGEE. The CDR3 loop reads CASSSSRRQGIRDTEAFF. In DNA form, the CDR3 reads TGTGCCAGCAGCTCCAGCCGAAGACAGGGGATTAGGGACACTGAAGCTTTCTTT.

This clone was seen only once. This chain connects TRBV6-6 to TRBJ1-2; the D is unclear. From germline, CDR1 is MNHNY and CDR2 SVGAGI (reference sequence). The ends were cut back, 2 bases at V and 0 bases at J, with 7 bases in the middle. The CDR3 has 14 amino acids. The CDR3 loop reads CASSYPTANYGYTF. The CDR3 DNA reads TGTGCCAGCAGTTACCCTACAGCTAACTATGGCTACACCTTC.

V is TRBV6-6 and J is TRBJ1-3; the match to TRBD1 covers 8 bases. Trimming at V came to 5 bases and at J to 2 bases, leaving 5 bases not matched to a gene. The CDR3 loop spans 15 amino acids. Germline V lookup: CDR1 MNHNY, CDR2 SVGAGI (reference sequence). DNA for the CDR3: TGTGCCAGCAGTAAGCAGGGGGCCGCTGGAAACACCATATATTTT. Protein product: CASSKQGAAGNTIYF.

This sequence joins TRBV19 and TRBJ1-1; no reliable D call. Trimming took 5 bases from V and 3 from J, leaving 10 bases between them. The CDR3 contains 13 residues. CDR1 and CDR2 (germline): LNHDA, SQIVND (reference sequence). The DNA for the CDR3 is TGTGCCAGTAGTCCCCACCGGGACACTGAAGCTTTCTTT. It yields the protein CASSPHRDTEAFF.

This clone was detected only a few times. The chain joins TRBV3-1 (or the pseudogene TRBV3-2) to TRBJ1-2, with 8 bases fitting TRBD1. V lost 5 bases, J lost 5 bases, and 4 bases stayed unmatched. CDR1 is LGHDT, CDR2 YNNKEL, per germline (reference sequence). The CDR3 is made up of 13 amino acids. CDR3 loop: CASSTTGAYGYTF. CDR3 DNA: TGTGCCAGCAGCACGACAGGGGCTTATGGCTACACCTTC.

The chain links TRBV7-8 to TRBJ1-1; a possible D gene is TRBD1 (5 bases). CDR1 is SGHVS, CDR2 FQNEAQ, per germline. Trimming took off 3 bases at V and 0 bases at J, with 11 bases between the two ends. CDR3 size: 15 residues. The CDR3 protein is CASSFMEGLNTEAFF. The CDR3 DNA sequence: TGTGCCAGCAGCTTCATGGAGGGACTGAACACTGAAGCTTTCTTT.

The chain has TRBV19 and TRBJ2-5, with D tentatively TRBD1 (5 bases). The CDR3 has 15 residues. V was clipped by 5 bases and J by 6 bases, with 19 bases between them. CDR1 and CDR2 from the germline V gene are LNHDA and SQIVND (reference sequence). CDR3 nucleotide sequence: TGTGCCAGTAGTGGTAGGGGCGCCGGTCCACAGACCCAGTACTTC. It specifies CASSGRGAGPQTQYF.